The clone carrying this T cell receptor (beta chain) was recorded many times. As yet, its antigen is unknown. This record comes from a study of Graves' ophthalmopathy and Graves' hyperthyroidism. Study-wide results and limits: Its predictions of ophthalmopathy progression gave the model roughly 71% sensitivity and roughly 72% specificity.

The TCR beta CDR3 regions underwent amplification from RNA transcripts. In the first round, RT-PCR was carried out with HTBI primers, and a multiplex PCR formed the second round. TCRdb fed the multiplex PCR reads into MiXCR, producing one record per CDR3 protein. Among 210,000 or so distinct CDR3 sequences, 29% were seen once, and the ten largest hold approximately 9%. The CDR3 loop spans 15 amino acids. The V gene end was trimmed by 1 base and the J gene end by 5 bases; junction bases not matched to a gene: 7. In germline, CDR1 is MDHEN, CDR2 SYDVKM. The clonotype originates from a man aged 50 or older with Graves' ophthalmopathy. What was sequenced was peripheral blood. The J gene is TRBJ2-7, the V gene TRBV28; 8 nucleotides line up with TRBD2. Here the CDR3 reads CASSLYREGGDEQYF. CDR3 nucleotides: TGTGCCAGCAGTTTATACCGGGAGGGTGGTGACGAGCAGTACTTC.